This T cell receptor beta chain is from a study of T cell responses to AZD1222 COVID-19 vaccine. Study information: Second-dose timings of about 4 or about 12 weeks were pooled.

TCRdb's copy holds only in-frame clones and misses some; the assay was immunoSEQ multiplex PCR. The sample includes just under 95,000 clones, approximately 90% seen only once; the top ten take 22%. Looked up from germline, CDR1 is LGHNA and CDR2 is YSLEER. The CDR3 has 16 amino acids. The V and J ends lost 0 bases and 2 bases respectively, with 10 bases between them. The origin of this receptor is an adult in good health. Material: peripheral blood, obtained on day 0 of AZD1222 vaccination. The rearrangement links TRBV4-3 to TRBJ2-2; possibly TRBD1 or TRBD2 for D (6 bases each). The CDR3 region has the DNA TGCGCCAGCAGCCAAGATTGGGGGGCCAACACCGGGGAGCTGTTTTTT. Amino acid sequence: CASSQDWGANTGELFF.